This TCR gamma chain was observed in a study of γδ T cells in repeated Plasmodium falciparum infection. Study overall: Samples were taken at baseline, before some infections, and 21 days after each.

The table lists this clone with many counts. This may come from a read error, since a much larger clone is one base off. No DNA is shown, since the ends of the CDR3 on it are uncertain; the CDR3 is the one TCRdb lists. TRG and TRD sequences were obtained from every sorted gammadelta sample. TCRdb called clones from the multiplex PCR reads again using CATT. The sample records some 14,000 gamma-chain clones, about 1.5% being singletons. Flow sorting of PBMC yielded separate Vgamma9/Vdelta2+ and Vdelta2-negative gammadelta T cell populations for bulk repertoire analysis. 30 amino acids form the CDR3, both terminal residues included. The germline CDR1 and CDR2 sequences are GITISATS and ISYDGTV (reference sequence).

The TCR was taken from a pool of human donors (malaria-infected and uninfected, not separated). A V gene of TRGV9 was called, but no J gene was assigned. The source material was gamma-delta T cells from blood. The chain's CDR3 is CALWEAEIRNSLAVEQHWVSQVSIGRIQHF.